This T cell receptor beta chain was captured by sequencing in a study of CD8+ T cells in alopecia areata. Findings of the study overall: An increase in clonality over normal scalp was evident in lesional scalp, especially alopecia totalis/universalis.

Treatment in this sample: oral pan-JAK inhibitor, 5-10 mg twice daily. The CDR3 is made up of 17 amino acids. Looked up from germline, CDR1 is SGHAT and CDR2 is FQNNGV. Trimming took off 5 bases at V and 3 bases at J, with 22 bases between the two ends. Following extraction, RNA underwent reverse transcription to cDNA, which served as the sequencing template. The assay was immunoSEQ multiplex PCR, and TCRdb's table has in-frame clones only and misses some. This table holds about 190,000 clones, 45% to 75% found once. Regarding this clone: Its specificity is unknown.

The chain is built from TRBV11-2 and TRBJ1-2; D not resolved. The TCR originated in a human donor with alopecia areata. Source: CD4+ T cells sorted from blood, taken at week 4, from a patient treated with tofacitinib. DNA of the CDR3: TGTGCCAGCAGCCTAACCCGTGGGGTCGCCTGGGACTATGGCTACACCTTC. This sequence encodes CASSLTRGVAWDYGYTF.